Listed below are T cell receptor beta chains from one sample, sequenced in a study of patients and donors after allogeneic stem cell transplantation. TCRdb passed the RT-PCR reads through MiXCR, listing each CDR3 protein once. The data hold about 150,000 distinct CDR3 sequences, with 30% to 45% observed a single time. The sequenced sample consisted of blood, either unsorted or a sorted T cell fraction (not recorded which). The receptors here all came from a human donor who was either an allogeneic HSCT recipient or a stem cell or donor lymphocyte infusion donor (not recorded which). It is not recorded whose cells these are; they may come from a transplant donor. CDR3s leave out the opening cysteine and the closing phenylalanine or tryptophan.

v_call cdr3_aa
TRBV9 ASSAPGQGAMNTEAF
TRBV12-3/TRBV12-4 ASTLGAAIQPQH
TRBV20-1 SARDSTLGYGYT
TRBV20-1 SARPDLWEQF
TRBV4-1 ASSPRGGYTEAF
TRBV5-1 ASSLVGGQPQH
TRBV12-3/TRBV12-4 ASSLMGHTTGHPEAF
TRBV7-9 ASSFEANGYT
TRBV5-1 ASSLSTGGMNTEAF
TRBV4-1 ASSQEHPPGVRGYT
TRBV7-9 ASSLSGVSTEAF
TRBV7-6 ASSDPFGTNEKLF
TRBV28 ASSFGANVLT
TRBV6-2/TRBV6-3 ASSYSHEQY
TRBV7-2 ASSLGYRLEGIADTQY
TRBV4-2 ASSQVLPRGDYGYT
TRBV29-1 SVERATYNEQF
TRBV29-1 SVVTGPGTNTIY
TRBV15 ATSRDRDYGYT
TRBV5-1 ASRPGGNQPQH
TRBV6-5 ASSPGRTQPQH
TRBV20-1 SAMPIWGQF
TRBV28 ASSFGGVEAF
TRBV29-1 SFMDRVHDEQY
TRBV28 ASSILKPTDTQY
TRBV5-1 ASSRGLANTEAF
TRBV5-1 ASSSQFMNTEAF
TRBV29-1 STPPGQGWNEQF
TRBV12-3/TRBV12-4 ASSLIPGPETQY
TRBV13 ASSSPSSRDEQF
TRBV12-3/TRBV12-4 ASSRGIDYGYT
TRBV5-1 ASSLSYSNYGYT
TRBV7-9 ASSSSSGGVSYEQY
TRBV12-3/TRBV12-4 ASSLGAGLAF
TRBV12-3/TRBV12-4 ASSGPTANYGYT
TRBV28 ASRTDRGTVFGTEAF
TRBV3-1 ASSQEGGGAGLIDTQY
TRBV27 ASSPFTGDTDTQY
TRBV7-4 ASSPLLLGRRGWTEAF
TRBV6-6 ASSLLLAKITDTQY
TRBV12-3/TRBV12-4 ASSPVGQTNTEAF
TRBV10-3 AISEATSGGQETQY
TRBV2 ASSRTGAAYEQY
TRBV3-1 ASSPPRGRRAYNSPLH
TRBV9 ASSVEKGSSQVDTQY
TRBV7-3 ASSPRGGGDTGELF